What follows describes a single TCR beta chain. Its antigen remains unidentified. This CDR3 comprises 16 residues. V shed 5 bases, J shed 0 bases, and the junction held 9 bases outside the gene matches. The V gene's germline CDR1 is MNHEY and CDR2 SMNVEV (reference sequence). The source of the sample is a study of Ad26.COV2.S vaccination and SARS-CoV-2 variants. Repertoires were generated with immunoSEQ multiplex PCR, while TCRdb's copy carries only in-frame clones and drops some. The table has roughly 700,000 clones, about 90% seen once. Study-wide findings and caveats: While placebo recipients had lower spike-specific TCR breadth, vaccine recipients had more.

Treatment described: roughly 19 received Ad26.COV2.S at low or high dose, single or two shots; five or six received placebo; per-sample allocation not given. Samples came from day 63 after the first vaccine or placebo injection. The individual, an adult aged 18-55 years, was a donor in Boston. The receptor comes from a person between 18 and 65 years old who received the Ad26.COV2.S COVID-19 vaccine or a placebo. This sequence joins TRBV27 and TRBJ2-7; TRBD1 matches 8 bases. The sample consisted of peripheral blood, taken in a trial of Ad26.COV2.S vaccine versus placebo. In nucleotides, the CDR3 is TGTGCCAGCAGTCCACTGGGACAGGCCCTCTCCTACGAGCAGTACTTC. Encoded protein: CASSPLGQALSYEQYF.